A selection of T cell receptor beta chains follows, all from one sample in a study of OX40 agonist ivuxolimab in advanced cancers. TCRdb's copy holds only in-frame clones and misses some; the assay was immunoSEQ multiplex PCR. The data show tens of thousands of clones, 90% to 95% seen once. The sequencing used CD4+ or CD8+ T cells sorted from blood, collected in a trial of the OX40 agonist ivuxolimab. These receptors were taken from an adult with an advanced solid tumor such as melanoma, head and neck, liver or kidney cancer. CDR3s include the opening cysteine and the closing phenylalanine or tryptophan. Each record gives: D gene, J gene, clone size, CDR3 length, V gene, CDR3 protein, CDR3 DNA. A D gene is named only where the DNA matches it firmly. Part of the rows lack a size; the others show once, few, many or a class for expanded clones.

. TRBJ2-2 . 13 TRBV5-5 CASIRSNTGELFF TGTGCCAGCATTCGATCGAACACCGGGGAGCTGTTTTTT
TRBD1 TRBJ2-3 . 17 TRBV4-1 CASSLRGGQGFPDTQYF TGCGCCAGCAGCCTCCGAGGAGGACAGGGGTTCCCAGATACGCAGTATTTT
. TRBJ1-2 . 10 TRBV29-1 CSAYPASYTF TGCAGCGCCTATCCGGCGAGCTACACCTTC
TRBD2 TRBJ2-1 . 17 TRBV19 CASSSPFSGGAYNEQFF TGTGCCAGTAGTTCCCCCTTTTCGGGAGGGGCCTACAATGAGCAGTTCTTC
TRBD1 TRBJ2-6 . 18 TRBV5-6 CASSISGTAYSGANVLTF TGTGCCAGCAGTATTTCCGGGACAGCATACTCTGGGGCCAACGTCCTGACTTTC
. TRBJ2-3 . 14 TRBV28 CAGRAAGGTDTQYF TGTGCCGGACGGGCCGCCGGAGGCACAGATACGCAGTATTTT
TRBD2 TRBJ2-7 . 18 TRBV5-1 CASSLTPGLAGVLYEQYF TGCGCCAGCAGCCTAACGCCGGGACTAGCGGGAGTCCTATACGAGCAGTACTTC
TRBD1 TRBJ1-3 . 14 TRBV19 CASQDRGGGNTIYF TGTGCCAGCCAAGACAGGGGAGGAGGAAACACCATATATTTT
. TRBJ2-6 . 12 TRBV28 CASSTGANVLTF TGTGCCAGCAGTACCGGGGCCAACGTCCTGACTTTC
. TRBJ2-1 . 15 TRBV9 CASSVGQGNYNEQFF TGTGCCAGCAGCGTAGGGCAGGGTAACTACAATGAGCAGTTCTTC
TRBD1 TRBJ2-1 . 13 TRBV11-2 CASSFGTADEQFF TGTGCCAGCAGCTTCGGGACAGCCGATGAGCAGTTCTTC
. TRBJ2-2 . 15 TRBV5-1 CASSPRPGTSGELFF TGCGCCAGCAGCCCGCGGCCGGGGACCTCCGGGGAGCTGTTTTTT
TRBD2 TRBJ2-2 . 14 TRBV5-1 CASSSAGGTGELFF TGCGCCAGCAGCTCGGCGGGAGGGACCGGGGAGCTGTTTTTT
TRBD1 TRBJ2-3 . 14 TRBV6-5 CARGDRVNTDTQYF TGTGCCAGGGGAGACAGGGTGAACACAGATACGCAGTATTTT
. TRBJ1-3 . 12 TRBV10-3 CAISQGGNTIYF TGTGCCATCAGCCAGGGAGGAAACACCATATATTTT
. TRBJ1-5 few 13 TRBV19 CASSRQVNQPQHF TGTGCCAGTAGTAGGCAGGTCAATCAGCCCCAGCATTTT
. TRBJ2-1 . 14 TRBV27 CASSPSPLGREQFF TGTGCCAGCAGTCCCTCCCCCCTGGGGCGTGAGCAGTTCTTC
TRBD2 TRBJ2-1 few 15 TRBV11-2 CASRTSGRGRNEQFF TGTGCCAGCAGGACTAGCGGGAGGGGGAGGAATGAGCAGTTCTTC
TRBD1 TRBJ2-7 . 14 TRBV5-5 CASSTGQGVYEQYF TGTGCCAGCAGCACGGGACAGGGGGTCTACGAGCAGTACTTC
. TRBJ1-2 . 14 TRBV6-5 CASSPLNRDGGYTF TGTGCCAGCAGTCCATTAAACAGAGACGGTGGCTACACCTTC
TRBD1 TRBJ2-7 . 13 TRBV15 CATSILQGDEQYF TGTGCCACCAGCATATTACAGGGGGACGAGCAGTACTTC
. TRBJ1-2 . 14 TRBV7-2 CASSLEGLLYGYTF TGTGCCAGCAGCTTAGAAGGGTTACTGTATGGCTACACCTTC
. TRBJ2-1 . 13 TRBV25-1 CASSVTGYNEQFF TGTGCCAGCAGTGTAACAGGTTACAATGAGCAGTTCTTC
TRBD2 TRBJ2-1 . 18 TRBV27 CASSLRLGGSGRGTEQFF TGTGCCAGCAGTTTAAGGCTTGGGGGTAGCGGGAGAGGTACTGAGCAGTTCTTC
. TRBJ2-7 . 13 TRBV18 CASSLGPYYEQYF TGTGCCAGCTCACTGGGACCGTACTACGAGCAGTACTTC
TRBD2 TRBJ2-5 . 15 TRBV27 CASTLMTGTKETQYF TGTGCCAGCACCCTAATGACCGGGACTAAAGAGACCCAGTACTTC
. TRBJ2-7 . 13 TRBV29-1 CSFLRDGSYEQYF TGCAGCTTTCTTAGGGACGGCTCCTACGAGCAGTACTTC
. TRBJ1-2 . 14 TRBV30 CAGQGGESHYGYTF TGTGCCGGACAAGGGGGGGAATCTCACTATGGCTACACCTTC
. TRBJ2-6 . 13 TRBV30 CAWSSSGANVLTF TGTGCCTGGTCTTCTTCCGGGGCCAACGTCCTGACTTTC
. TRBJ2-5 . 18 TRBV28 CASSSIGGYRETDETQYF TGTGCCAGCAGTTCAATAGGGGGGTACCGGGAGACGGATGAGACCCAGTACTTC
TRBD2 TRBJ2-1 . 14 TRBV19 CASSRVAGAYEQFF TGTGCCAGTAGTCGAGTAGCGGGAGCCTATGAGCAGTTCTTC
. TRBJ2-7 . 14 TRBV5-1 CASRFDSRRDEQYF TGCGCCAGCAGGTTTGATAGTCGACGGGACGAGCAGTACTTC